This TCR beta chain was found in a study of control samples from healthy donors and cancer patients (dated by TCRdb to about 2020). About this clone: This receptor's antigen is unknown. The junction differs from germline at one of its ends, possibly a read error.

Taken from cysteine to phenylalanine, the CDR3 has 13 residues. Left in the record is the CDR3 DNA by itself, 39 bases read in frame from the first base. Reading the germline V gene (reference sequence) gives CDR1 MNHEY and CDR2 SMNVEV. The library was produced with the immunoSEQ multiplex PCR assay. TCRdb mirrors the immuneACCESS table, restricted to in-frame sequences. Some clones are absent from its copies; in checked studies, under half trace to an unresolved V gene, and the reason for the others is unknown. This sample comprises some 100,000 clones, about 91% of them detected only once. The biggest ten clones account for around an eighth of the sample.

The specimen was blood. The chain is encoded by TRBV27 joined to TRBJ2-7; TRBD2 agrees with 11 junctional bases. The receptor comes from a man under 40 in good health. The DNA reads TGTGCCACAAGACCGCTAGCGGGAGGCCCGGGGAACTTC. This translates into CATRPLAGGPGNF.